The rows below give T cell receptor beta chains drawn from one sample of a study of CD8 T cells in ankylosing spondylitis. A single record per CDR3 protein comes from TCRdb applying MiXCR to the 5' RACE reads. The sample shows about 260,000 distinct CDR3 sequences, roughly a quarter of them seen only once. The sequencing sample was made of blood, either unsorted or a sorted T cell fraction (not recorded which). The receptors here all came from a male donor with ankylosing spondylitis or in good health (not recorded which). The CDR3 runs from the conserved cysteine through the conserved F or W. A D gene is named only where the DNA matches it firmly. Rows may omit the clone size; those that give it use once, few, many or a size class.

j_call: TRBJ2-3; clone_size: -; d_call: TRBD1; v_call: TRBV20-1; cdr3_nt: TGCAGTGCTAGAGATTGGGACAGAGGAGATACGCAGTATTTT; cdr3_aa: CSARDWDRGDTQYF
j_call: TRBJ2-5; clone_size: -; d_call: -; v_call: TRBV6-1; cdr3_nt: TGTGCCAGCAGGCCGGGACTCGCGAGGGAGACCCAGTACTTC; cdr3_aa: CASRPGLARETQYF
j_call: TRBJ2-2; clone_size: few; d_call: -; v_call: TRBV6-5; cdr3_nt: TGTGCCAGCAGTTCGGACGAGACAGCCACAGAGCTGTTTTTT; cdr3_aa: CASSSDETATELFF
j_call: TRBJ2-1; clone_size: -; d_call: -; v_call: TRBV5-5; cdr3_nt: TGTGCCAGCAGCTCCACCCTCGGGACGGTCAATGAGCAGTTCTTC; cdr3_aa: CASSSTLGTVNEQFF
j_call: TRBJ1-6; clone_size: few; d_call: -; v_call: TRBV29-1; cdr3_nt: TGCAGCGTAGGGGCTTCCTATAATTCACCCCTCCACTTT; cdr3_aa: CSVGASYNSPLHF
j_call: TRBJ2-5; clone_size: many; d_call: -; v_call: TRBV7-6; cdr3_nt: TGTGCCAGCAGCTTAGCTACGGGGGTGCAAGAGACCCAGTACTTC; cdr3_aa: CASSLATGVQETQYF
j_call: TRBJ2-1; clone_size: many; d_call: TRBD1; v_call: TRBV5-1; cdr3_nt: TGCGCCAGCAGCAAAGACAGGGGGCGCTACAATGAGCAGTTCTTC; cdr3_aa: CASSKDRGRYNEQFF
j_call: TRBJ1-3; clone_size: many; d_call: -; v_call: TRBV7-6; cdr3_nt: TGTGCCAGCAGCTCCCACGCACTACCCTTCTCTGGAAACACCATATATTTT; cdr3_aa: CASSSHALPFSGNTIYF
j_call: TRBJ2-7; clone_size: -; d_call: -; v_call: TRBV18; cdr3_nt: TGTGCCAGCTCACCACAGGGTACTTCCTACGAGCAGTACTTC; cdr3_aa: CASSPQGTSYEQYF
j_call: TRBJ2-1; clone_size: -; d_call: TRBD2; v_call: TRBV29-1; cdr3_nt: TGCAGCGTCGCAAGCGGGGGGGCACGGAATGAGCAGTTCTTC; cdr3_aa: CSVASGGARNEQFF
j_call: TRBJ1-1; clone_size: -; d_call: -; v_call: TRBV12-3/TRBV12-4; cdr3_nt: TGTGCCTCCGGGACAATGATGTTAGTGAACACTGAAGCTTTCTTT; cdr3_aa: CASGTMMLVNTEAFF
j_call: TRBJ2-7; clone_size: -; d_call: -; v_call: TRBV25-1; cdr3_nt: TGTGCCAGCAGTCAAAGCTCCTACGAGCAGTACTTC; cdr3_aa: CASSQSSYEQYF
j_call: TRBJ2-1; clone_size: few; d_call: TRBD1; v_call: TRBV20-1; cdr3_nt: TGCAGTGCTAGAGGCCCGGACAGGGGGTACAATGAGCAGTTCTTC; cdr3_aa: CSARGPDRGYNEQFF
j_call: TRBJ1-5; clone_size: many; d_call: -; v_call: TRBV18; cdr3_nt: TGTGCCAGCTCACCCTCGGGGGCTAGCAATCAGCCCCAGCATTTT; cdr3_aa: CASSPSGASNQPQHF
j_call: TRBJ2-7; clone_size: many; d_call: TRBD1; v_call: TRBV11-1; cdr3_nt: TGTGCCAGCAGCTTAGCCGGACAGGTGATCTCCTACGAGCAGTACTTC; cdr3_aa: CASSLAGQVISYEQYF
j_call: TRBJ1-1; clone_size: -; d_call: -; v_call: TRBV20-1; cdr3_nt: TGCAGTGCCCGAGTCCCCGGCAGGGGATTCACTGAAGCTTTCTTT; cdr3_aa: CSARVPGRGFTEAFF
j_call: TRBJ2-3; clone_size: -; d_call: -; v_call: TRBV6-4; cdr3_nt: TGTGCCAGCAGGGCTAATTCGCGGTCAGATACGCAGTATTTT; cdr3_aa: CASRANSRSDTQYF
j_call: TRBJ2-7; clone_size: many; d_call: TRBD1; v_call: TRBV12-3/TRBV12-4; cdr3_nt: TGTGCCAGCAGCCCCGAACAGGGGTTATACGAGCAGTACTTC; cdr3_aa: CASSPEQGLYEQYF
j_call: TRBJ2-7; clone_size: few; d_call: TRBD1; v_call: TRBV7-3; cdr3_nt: TGTGCCAGCAGCTTAGGGGGACAGGGGGACGAGCAGTACTTC; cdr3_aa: CASSLGGQGDEQYF
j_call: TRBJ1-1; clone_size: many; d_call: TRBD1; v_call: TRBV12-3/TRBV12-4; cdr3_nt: TGTGCCAGCAGTCCTGGGGGGGACAGGTGGGACACTGAAGCTTTCTTT; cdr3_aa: CASSPGGDRWDTEAFF
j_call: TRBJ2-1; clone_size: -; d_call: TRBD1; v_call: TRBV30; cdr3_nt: TGTGCCTGGAGTGTACTGAGGGACAGGGAGCTCTCTAAGAAGTATAGTAACAATGAGCAGTTCTTC; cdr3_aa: CAWSVLRDRELSKKYSNNEQFF
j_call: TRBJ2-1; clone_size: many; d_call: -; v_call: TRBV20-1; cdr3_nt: TGCAGTGCGGGGACACCGGACAATGAGCAGTTCTTC; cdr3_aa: CSAGTPDNEQFF
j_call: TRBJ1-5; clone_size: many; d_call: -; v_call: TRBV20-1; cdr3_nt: TGCAGTGCTAGAGAGCCCCTAAATCAGCCCCAGCATTTT; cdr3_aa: CSAREPLNQPQHF
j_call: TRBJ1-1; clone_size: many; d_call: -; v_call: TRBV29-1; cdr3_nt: TGCAGCGTTGATGGCAGTACTGAAGCTTTCTTT; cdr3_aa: CSVDGSTEAFF
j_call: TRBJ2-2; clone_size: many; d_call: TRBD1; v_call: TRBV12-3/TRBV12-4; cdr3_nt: TGTGCCAGCAGTCCTACAGGGGGCGGCACCGGGGAGCTGTTTTTT; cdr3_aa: CASSPTGGGTGELFF
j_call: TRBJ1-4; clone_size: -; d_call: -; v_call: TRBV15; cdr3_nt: TGTGCCACGTCGGGTGTTACTAATGAAAAACTGTTTTTT; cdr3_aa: CATSGVTNEKLFF
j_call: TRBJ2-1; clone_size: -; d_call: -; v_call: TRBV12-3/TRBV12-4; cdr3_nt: TGTGCCAGCCATGACGAAGGGAACAGGGTCCTCTTC; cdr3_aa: CASHDEGNRVLF
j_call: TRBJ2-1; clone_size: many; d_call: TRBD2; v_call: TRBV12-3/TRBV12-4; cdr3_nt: TGTGCCAGTAGCGGGGGGTACAATGAGCAGTTCTTC; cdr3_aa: CASSGGYNEQFF
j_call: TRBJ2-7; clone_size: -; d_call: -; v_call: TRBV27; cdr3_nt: TGTGCCAGCAGTCCGATCGGGGCAGGGGCCTCCTACGAGCAGTACTTC; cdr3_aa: CASSPIGAGASYEQYF
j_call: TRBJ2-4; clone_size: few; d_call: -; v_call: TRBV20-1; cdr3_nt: TGCAGTGCTTCCAGGGGGGGGATTCAGTACTTC; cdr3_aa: CSASRGGIQYF
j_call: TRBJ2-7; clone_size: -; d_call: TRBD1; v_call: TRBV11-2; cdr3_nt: TGTGCCAGCAGCCGTGGACAGGGTCGCTACGAGCAGTACTTC; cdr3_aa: CASSRGQGRYEQYF
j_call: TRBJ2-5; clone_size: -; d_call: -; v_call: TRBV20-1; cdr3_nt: TGCAGTGCTAGAAACGACAGTGTTGGGGAGACCCAGTACTTC; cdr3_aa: CSARNDSVGETQYF
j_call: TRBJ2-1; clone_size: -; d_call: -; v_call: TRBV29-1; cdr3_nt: TGCAGCGTTGGGATTTCCCAAGATGAGCAGTTCTTC; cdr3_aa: CSVGISQDEQFF
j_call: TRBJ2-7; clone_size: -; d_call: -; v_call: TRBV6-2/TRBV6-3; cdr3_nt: TGTGCCAGCAGTTATTGGGCGGACTACGAGCAGTACTTC; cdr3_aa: CASSYWADYEQYF
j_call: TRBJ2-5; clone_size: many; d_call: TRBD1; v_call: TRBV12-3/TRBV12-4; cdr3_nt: TGTGCCAGCAGCCTCGACAGGGCCCAAGAGACCCAGTACTTC; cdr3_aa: CASSLDRAQETQYF
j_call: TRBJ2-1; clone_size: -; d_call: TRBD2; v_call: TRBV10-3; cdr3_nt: TGTGCCGCCCCGGGACTAGCCTCAGGAGAGCAGTTCTTC; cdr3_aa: CAAPGLASGEQFF
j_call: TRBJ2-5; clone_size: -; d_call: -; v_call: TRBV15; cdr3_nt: TGTGCCACCAGCCCAGGACCTCAAGAGACCCAGTACTTC; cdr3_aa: CATSPGPQETQYF
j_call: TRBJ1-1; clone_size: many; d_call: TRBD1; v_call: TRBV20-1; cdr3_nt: TGCAGTGCTACAGGGGGGGCGCGTGGGAACACTGAAGCTTTCTTT; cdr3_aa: CSATGGARGNTEAFF
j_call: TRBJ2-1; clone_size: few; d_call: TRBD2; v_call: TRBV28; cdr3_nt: TGTGCAACGAGCGGGGGGGCGATCAATGAGCAGTTCTTC; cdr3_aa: CATSGGAINEQFF
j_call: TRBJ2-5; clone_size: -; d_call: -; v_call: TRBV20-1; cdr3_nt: TGCAGTGCTAGAGATGGGGGGACACTTCAAGAGACCCAGTACTTC; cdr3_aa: CSARDGGTLQETQYF
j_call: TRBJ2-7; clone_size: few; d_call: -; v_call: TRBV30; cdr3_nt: TGTGCCTGGAGTGTCAGTAGCTACTCCTACGAGCAGTACTTC; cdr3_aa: CAWSVSSYSYEQYF
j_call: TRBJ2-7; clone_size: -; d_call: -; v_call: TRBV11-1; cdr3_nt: TGTGCCAGCAAGGGCTACGAGCAGTACTTC; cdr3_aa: CASKGYEQYF